Listed here are 28 T cell receptor beta chains from one sample, sequenced in a study of identical twins. TCRdb used MiXCR to reprocess the 5' RACE reads, holding one entry per CDR3 protein. The table records around 240,000 distinct CDR3 sequences, under 12% of them present only once. The sample consisted of memory T cells sorted from blood. These receptors all stem from a man over 45 in good health.

This clonotype showed up many times. This chain joins TRBV28 and TRBJ2-1, with 12 bases matching TRBD2. The CDR3 contains 15 residues. Germline CDR1 MDHEN, CDR2 SYDVKM. Trimming at V came to 5 bases and at J to 5 bases, leaving 4 bases not matched to a gene. For the CDR3, the DNA is TGTGCCAGCAGTCGGACTAGCGGGGTGCACAATGAGCAGTTCTTC. It specifies CASSRTSGVHNEQFF.

Many counts were recorded for this clonotype. The rearrangement joins TRBV9 to TRBJ1-2, with 8 bases lining up with TRBD1. The CDR3 runs 14 residues. The V segment lost 0 bases and the J segment 8 bases; nucleotides outside the gene matches: 6. The germline V gene encodes CDR1 SGDLS and CDR2 YYNGEE. The CDR3 DNA reads TGTGCCAGCAGCGTAGGCAGGGGGCGATCCGGCTACACCTTC. This gives the protein CASSVGRGRSGYTF.

The chain employs TRBV5-1 and TRBJ1-1, with D possibly matching TRBD1 (5 bases). Between the trimmed V and J ends, which lost 3 bases and 0 bases, there was a span of 12 bases. CDR1 SGHRS and CDR2 YFSETQ come from the germline V gene. The CDR3 extends over 15 amino acids. The CDR3 DNA follows: TGCGCCAGCAGCTCCACAGGAATCATGAACACTGAAGCTTTCTTT. Encoded protein: CASSSTGIMNTEAFF.

The gene calls are TRBV5-6 and TRBJ1-1; D gene uncertain. Between the trimmed V and J ends, which lost 0 bases and 4 bases, there was a span of 10 bases. Germline CDR1 SGHDT, CDR2 YYEEEE. The CDR3 totals 14 residues. CDR3 protein: CASSLVERSTEAFF. CDR3 coding DNA: TGTGCCAGCAGCTTGGTCGAGAGGAGCACTGAAGCTTTCTTT.

The chain joins TRBV7-2 to TRBJ2-2; the D gene is possibly TRBD2 (7 bases). Deletions cut 5 bases from V and 3 bases from J, with 10 bases between. CDR1 is SGHTA, CDR2 FQGNSA, per germline. This CDR3 is 14 amino acids long. The DNA of the CDR3 is TGTGCCAGCAGCGGGGGGGCTCACACCGGGGAGCTGTTTTTT. Encoded protein: CASSGGAHTGELFF. Filled out from reference TRBV7-2 and TRBJ2-2, the complete variable domain reads GAGVSQSPSNKVTEKGKDVELRCDPISGHTALYWYRQSLGQGLEFLIYFQGNSAPDKSGLPSDRFSAERTGGSVSTLTIQRTQQEDSAVYLCASSGGAHTGELFFGEGSRLTVL.

This clonotype was found a few times. The J gene is TRBJ2-5, the V gene TRBV5-4; D is possibly TRBD1 or TRBD2 (5 bases each). Trimming removed 4 bases at V and 2 bases at J, with 15 bases between. This CDR3 comprises 15 residues. Looked up from germline, CDR1 is SGHNT and CDR2 is YYREEE (reference sequence). CDR3 sequence: CASSPKGRSQETQYF. Written as DNA, the CDR3 is TGTGCCAGCAGCCCTAAGGGACGGTCACAAGAGACCCAGTACTTC.

This clonotype has at least ten counts. The V call is TRBV4-3, the J call TRBJ2-1, with TRBD2 matching over 9 bases. V shed 0 bases and J 7 bases; nucleotides not matched to a gene: 13. The CDR3 consists of 18 residues. The V gene's germline CDR1 is LGHNA and CDR2 YSLEER. DNA of the CDR3: TGCGCCAGCAGCCAAGATAGGGGAACTAGCGGGTGGTATAATGAGCAGTTCTTC. Its translation: CASSQDRGTSGWYNEQFF.

This clonotype was counted many times. The rearrangement uses TRBV11-2 and TRBJ2-4; 9 bases match TRBD2. Germline V gene sequence: CDR1 SGHAT, CDR2 FQNNGV. This CDR3 has 10 residues. The DNA for the CDR3 is TGTGGACTAGCGGCGGACATTCAGTACTTC. Translated, it gives CGLAADIQYF.

The chain couples TRBV4-3 to TRBJ2-5; D remains ambiguous. Trimming shortened V by 3 bases and J by 9 bases, and 17 bases separated the two germline ends. The germline gives CDR1 LGHNA, CDR2 YSLEER. There are 14 residues in the CDR3. The CDR3 region is CASSQSTGWTAQYF. DNA of the CDR3: TGCGCCAGCAGCCAGTCGACTGGGTGGACGGCCCAGTACTTC.

V and J are TRBV6-1 and TRBJ2-7; possible D gene TRBD1, 6 bases. V shed 6 bases and J shed 3 bases, with 15 bases lying between them. The CDR3 is 14 amino acids. Germline V gene lookup returns CDR1 MNHNS and CDR2 SASEGT. The CDR3 DNA sequence: TGTGCCAGCAGCCAGAGCGGCAGGGGCTACGAGCAGTACTTC. Its protein product is CASSQSGRGYEQYF.

The chain employs TRBV2 and TRBJ2-1; D uncertain. Trimming cost V 7 bases and J 4 bases, with 5 bases left between them. CDR3 length equals 11 residues. Germline V gives CDR1 SNHLY, CDR2 FYNNEI. CDR3 nucleotides: TGTGCCAGCATGAGATACAATGAGCAGTTCTTC. Protein product: CASMRYNEQFF.

This clonotype was detected a few times. The chain links TRBV20-1 to TRBJ2-1; 10 bases are a match to TRBD2. The V segment lost 5 bases and the J segment 1 base; nucleotides outside the gene matches: 8. Germline-derived CDR1 and CDR2 are DFQATT and SNEGSKA (reference sequence). The CDR3 is made up of 16 amino acids. In DNA form, the CDR3 reads TGCAGTGCTGGCTCCGGGACTAGCGTATCCTACAATGAGCAGTTCTTC. This codes for CSAGSGTSVSYNEQFF.

The chain recombines TRBV10-3 with TRBJ2-1; TRBD2 agrees at 11 bases. The ends lost 6 bases at V and 5 bases at J; junction bases unmatched: 6. The length of the CDR3 is 15 residues. The V gene's germline CDR1 is ENHRY and CDR2 SYGVKD. CDR3 protein: CAISLLAGVNNEQFF. CDR3 coding DNA: TGTGCCATCAGCTTACTAGCGGGGGTCAACAATGAGCAGTTCTTC.

This chain links TRBV9 with TRBJ2-1, with D perhaps TRBD1 (5 bases). The ends were cut back, 0 bases at V and 6 bases at J, with 13 bases in the middle. The CDR3 is 15 residues long. From germline, CDR1 is SGDLS and CDR2 YYNGEE. CDR3 nucleotide sequence: TGTGCCAGCAGCGTAGGTCCAGGGATTGGCAATGAGCAGTTCTTC. Protein product: CASSVGPGIGNEQFF.

This clonotype was counted once. The V call is TRBV4-2, the J call TRBJ2-1, with D maybe TRBD2 (6 bases). The V gene's germline CDR1 is LGHNA and CDR2 YNFKEQ. V was pared by 0 bases and J by 6 bases, with 21 bases between. The CDR3 contains 18 residues. The CDR3 here is CASSQESNWGGVANEQFF. As DNA, the CDR3 is TGTGCCAGCAGCCAAGAGTCTAATTGGGGCGGGGTTGCCAATGAGCAGTTCTTC.

This clonotype was found once. The V and J genes are TRBV5-1 and TRBJ2-6; D is perhaps TRBD1 or TRBD2 (5 bases each). The length of the CDR3 is 15 residues. From germline, CDR1 is SGHRS and CDR2 YFSETQ. The V and J ends lost 0 bases and 3 bases respectively, with 7 bases between them. CDR3 in DNA: TGCGCCAGCAGCTTGGTGGGGGATGGGGCCAACGTCCTGACTTTC. Residues: CASSLVGDGANVLTF.

This clonotype was observed many times. This chain joins TRBV20-1 and TRBJ2-4, with a tentative D call TRBD1 (5 bases). Germline V CDR1 and CDR2: DFQATT, SNEGSKA (reference sequence). The CDR3 has 14 amino acids. V gave up 6 bases and J gave up 6 bases, with 18 bases separating them. In DNA form, the CDR3 reads TGCAGTGCATCACAGACATTAAGGGGAAACATTCAGTACTTC. Translation gives CSASQTLRGNIQYF.

The V and J genes are TRBV20-1 and TRBJ2-3; 9 nucleotides match TRBD1. Trimming took 3 bases from V and 2 from J; bases not matched to a gene: 6. CDR3 length equals 15 residues. The germline V gene has CDR1 DFQATT and CDR2 SNEGSKA (reference sequence). The CDR3 DNA sequence: TGCAGTGCTAGCTGGGACAGGGAGCCCACAGATACGCAGTATTTT. It specifies CSASWDREPTDTQYF.

This clonotype showed up many times. V and J are TRBV7-3 and TRBJ1-1; TRBD1 might be the D (5 bases). CDR1 SGHTA and CDR2 FQGTGA come from the germline V gene. V was trimmed by 5 bases and J by 1 base, leaving 8 bases between them. The CDR3 covers 13 residues. CDR3 coding DNA: TGTGCCAGCAGCGCAAGGGGGAACACTGAAGCTTTCTTT. Protein sequence: CASSARGNTEAFF.

The rearrangement links TRBV4-3 to TRBJ2-3; D gene uncertain. Germline V gene sequence: CDR1 LGHNA, CDR2 YSLEER. Trimming pared 3 bases from V and 6 bases from J, leaving 10 bases between. This CDR3 region has 13 residues. The CDR3 nucleotides are TGCGCCAGCAGCCAGAAACGCCGGGATACGCAGTATTTT. Translating it yields CASSQKRRDTQYF.

In this sample, this clonotype turned up many times. The J gene is TRBJ2-2, the V gene TRBV19, with D tentatively TRBD1 (5 bases). V was shortened by 1 base and J by 6 bases, with 9 bases between the two germline ends. Germline CDR1 is LNHDA and CDR2 is SQIVND (reference sequence). This CDR3 is built from 14 residues. CDR3 sequence (DNA): TGTGCCAGTAGTATAGGGGCAGGGTCCGGGGAGCTGTTTTTT. Its protein product is CASSIGAGSGELFF. Full variable domain (outside the CDR3, taken from reference TRBV19 and TRBJ2-2): DGGITQSPKYLFRKEGQNVTLSCEQNLNHDAMYWYRQDPGQGLRLIYYSQIVNDFQKGDIAEGYSVSREKKESFPLTVTSAQKNPTAFYLCASSIGAGSGELFFGEGSRLTVL.

Many counts were recorded for this clonotype. This chain uses TRBV20-1 with TRBJ1-2; 7 nucleotides align to TRBD1. Trimming cost V 0 bases and J 6 bases; bases outside gene matches: 7. Germline loops: CDR1 DFQATT, CDR2 SNEGSKA (reference sequence). This CDR3 is 14 amino acids long. The CDR3 loop reads CSARELRDSHGYTF. For the CDR3, the DNA is TGCAGTGCTAGAGAACTCCGGGACAGCCATGGCTACACCTTC.

The sample holds many counts of this clonotype. CDR3 amino acids: CSARYIATNEKLFF. CDR3 bases: TGCAGTGCTAGGTACATTGCAACTAATGAAAAACTGTTTTTT. The chain combines TRBV20-1 with TRBJ1-4; D gene unclear. V lost 3 bases and J 0 bases, leaving 8 bases between the germline ends. This CDR3 contains 14 residues. Germline loops: CDR1 DFQATT, CDR2 SNEGSKA (reference sequence).

Many counts were recorded for this clonotype. The CDR3 here is CASSPTGSHAFF. Written as DNA, the CDR3 is TGTGCCAGCAGCCCTACAGGGAGTCACGCTTTCTTT. The rearrangement links TRBV28 to TRBJ1-1, with TRBD1 as a possible D gene (6 bases). CDR1 MDHEN and CDR2 SYDVKM come from the germline V gene. This CDR3 is 12 amino acids long. Trimming removed 6 bases at V and 11 bases at J, with 16 bases between.

This clonotype was counted ten times or more. The rearrangement joins TRBV7-9 to TRBJ2-2; perhaps D is TRBD1 or TRBD2 (5 bases each). V lost 8 bases to trimming and J lost 4 bases, with 11 bases between them. The CDR3 is 13 amino acids. Germline V gene lookup returns CDR1 SEHNR and CDR2 FQNEAQ (reference sequence). The CDR3 is CASGAAGTGELFF. CDR3 sequence (DNA): TGTGCCAGCGGGGCGGCGGGCACCGGGGAGCTGTTTTTT.

This clonotype was recorded many times. The rearrangement links TRBV20-1 to TRBJ2-2; TRBD2 matches 10 bases. This CDR3 contains 16 residues. V lost 5 bases to trimming and J lost 5 bases; unmatched junction nucleotides: 11. CDR1 is DFQATT and CDR2 is SNEGSKA in the germline V gene (reference sequence). The CDR3 bases are TGCAGTGCTCACCTCACTAGCGGGATGAGGACCGGGGAGCTGTTTTTT. It translates to CSAHLTSGMRTGELFF.

This clonotype was picked up a small number of times. V and J are TRBV4-2 and TRBJ2-7; 7 nucleotides line up with TRBD1. J gave up 6 bases and V 5 bases, and 7 bases lay outside the gene matches. The CDR3 contains 13 residues. Germline CDR1 reads LGHNA; CDR2 reads YNFKEQ. The CDR3 nucleotides are TGTGCCAGCAGCAAGGACTCAGGGGGCGAGCAGTACTTC. It codes for CASSKDSGGEQYF.

The chain has TRBV4-1 and TRBJ2-3; 16 bases agree with TRBD2. The V segment lost 0 bases and the J segment 4 bases; nucleotides outside the gene matches: 4. Germline CDR1 is MGHRA and CDR2 is YSYEKL. This CDR3 is 18 amino acids long. The CDR3 coding sequence is TGCGCCAGCAGCCAAGATCCGGGACTAGCGGGGGGGCCAGATACGCAGTATTTT. It translates to CASSQDPGLAGGPDTQYF.